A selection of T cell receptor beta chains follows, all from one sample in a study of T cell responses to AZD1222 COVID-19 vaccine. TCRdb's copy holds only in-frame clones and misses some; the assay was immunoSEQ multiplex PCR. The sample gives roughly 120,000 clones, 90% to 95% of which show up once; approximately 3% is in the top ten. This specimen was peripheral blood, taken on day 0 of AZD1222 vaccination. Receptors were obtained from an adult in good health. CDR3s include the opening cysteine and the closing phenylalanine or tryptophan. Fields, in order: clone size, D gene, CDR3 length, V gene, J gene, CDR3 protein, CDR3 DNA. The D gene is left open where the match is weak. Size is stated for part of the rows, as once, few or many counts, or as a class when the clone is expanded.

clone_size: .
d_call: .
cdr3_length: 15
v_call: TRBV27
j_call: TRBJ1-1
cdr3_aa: CASSLSGALNTEAFF
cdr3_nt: TGTGCCAGCAGTTTATCAGGGGCCCTCAACACTGAAGCTTTCTTT

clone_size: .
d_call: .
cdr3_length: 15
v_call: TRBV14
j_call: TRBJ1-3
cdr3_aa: CASSQEEYSLDTIYF
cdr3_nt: TGTGCCAGCAGCCAAGAAGAATACTCGTTGGACACCATATATTTT

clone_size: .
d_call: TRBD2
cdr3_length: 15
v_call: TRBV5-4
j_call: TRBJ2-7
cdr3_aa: CASSRPGLAVYEQYF
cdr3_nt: TGTGCCAGCAGTCGGCCCGGACTAGCGGTCTACGAGCAGTACTTC

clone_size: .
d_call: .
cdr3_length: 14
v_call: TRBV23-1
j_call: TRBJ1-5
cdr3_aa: CASSLRHSNQPQHF
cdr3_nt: TGCGCCAGCAGCCTCAGACACAGCAATCAGCCCCAGCATTTT

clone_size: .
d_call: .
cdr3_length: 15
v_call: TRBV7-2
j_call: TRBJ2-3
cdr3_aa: CASRASGIGTDTQYF
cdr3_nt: TGTGCCAGCAGAGCAAGCGGTATAGGCACAGATACGCAGTATTTT

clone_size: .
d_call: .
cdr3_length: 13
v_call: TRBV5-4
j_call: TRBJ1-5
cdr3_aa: CASSLGQNQPQHF
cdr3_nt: TGTGCCAGCAGCTTGGGGCAGAATCAGCCCCAGCATTTT

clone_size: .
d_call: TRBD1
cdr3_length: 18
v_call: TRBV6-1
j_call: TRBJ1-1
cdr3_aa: CASRETWTGGVSRTEAFF
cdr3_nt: TGTGCCAGCAGAGAAACTTGGACAGGGGGCGTATCCCGCACTGAAGCTTTCTTT

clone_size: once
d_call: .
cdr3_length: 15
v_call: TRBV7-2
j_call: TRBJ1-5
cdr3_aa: CASSLVSRGRQPQHF
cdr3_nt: TGTGCCAGCAGCTTAGTATCGAGGGGCAGGCAACCCCAGCATTTT

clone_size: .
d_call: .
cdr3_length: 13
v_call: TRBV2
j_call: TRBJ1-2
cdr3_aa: CASIVGGLRGYTF
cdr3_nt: TGTGCCAGCATCGTAGGAGGGTTGCGGGGCTACACCTTC

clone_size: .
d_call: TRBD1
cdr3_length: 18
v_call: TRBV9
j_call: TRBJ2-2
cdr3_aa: CASSVEMSGTANTGELFF
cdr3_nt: TGTGCCAGCAGCGTAGAAATGTCCGGGACAGCGAACACCGGGGAGCTGTTTTTT

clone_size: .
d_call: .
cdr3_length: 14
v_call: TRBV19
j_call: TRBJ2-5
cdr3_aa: CASSIEAGIKTQYF
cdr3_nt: TGTGCCAGTAGTATAGAGGCAGGGATTAAGACCCAGTACTTC

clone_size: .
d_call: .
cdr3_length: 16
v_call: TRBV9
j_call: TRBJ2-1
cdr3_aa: CASSVQGRGAYNEQFF
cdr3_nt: TGTGCCAGCAGCGTACAAGGTAGGGGGGCCTACAATGAGCAGTTCTTC

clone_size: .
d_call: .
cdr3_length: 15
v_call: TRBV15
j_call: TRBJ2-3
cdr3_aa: CATSGRDSSTDTQYF
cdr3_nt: TGTGCCACCAGCGGGCGGGACTCGAGCACAGATACGCAGTATTTT

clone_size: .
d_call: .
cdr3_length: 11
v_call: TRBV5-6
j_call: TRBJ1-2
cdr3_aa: CASSLGSGYTF
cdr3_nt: TGTGCCAGCAGCTTGGGGTCTGGCTACACCTTC

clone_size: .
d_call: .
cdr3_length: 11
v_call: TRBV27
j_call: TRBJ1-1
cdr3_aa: CASRRGSEAFF
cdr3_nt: TGTGCCAGCCGCAGGGGTTCTGAAGCTTTCTTT

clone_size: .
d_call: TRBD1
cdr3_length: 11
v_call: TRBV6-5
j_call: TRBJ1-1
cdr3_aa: CATSQGIEAFF
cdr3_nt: TGTGCCACCTCACAGGGGATTGAAGCTTTCTTT

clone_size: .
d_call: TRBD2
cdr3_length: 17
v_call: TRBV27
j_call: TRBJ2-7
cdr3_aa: CASGGQGGLAGFYEQYF
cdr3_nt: TGTGCCAGCGGAGGACAGGGGGGACTAGCGGGGTTCTACGAGCAGTACTTC

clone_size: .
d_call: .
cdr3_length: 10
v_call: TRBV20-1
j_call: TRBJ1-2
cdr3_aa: CSAYEGGYTF
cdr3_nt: TGCAGTGCTTACGAAGGGGGCTACACCTTC

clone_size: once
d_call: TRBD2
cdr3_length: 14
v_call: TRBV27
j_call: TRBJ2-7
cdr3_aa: CASSLGLDSLEQYF
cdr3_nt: TGTGCCAGCAGTTTGGGACTAGATTCCCTCGAGCAGTACTTC

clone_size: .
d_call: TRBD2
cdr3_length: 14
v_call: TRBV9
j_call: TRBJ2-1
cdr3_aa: CASSVVSGSDEQFF
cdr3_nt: TGTGCCAGCAGCGTAGTTAGCGGGAGTGATGAGCAGTTCTTC